This TCR beta chain was sequenced for a study of PD-L1 blockade in urothelial cancer. Background on the study: Atezolizumab at 1,200 mg intravenously every 3 weeks was started by patients around 2014. Blood was tested 3 weeks (second dose) and 6 weeks into treatment. Study-level findings and limits: Better survival was predicted by below-median pretreatment blood TCR clonality.

V dropped 5 bases and J dropped 6; count of bases not matched to a gene: 15. The germline CDR1 and CDR2 sequences are MDHEN and SYDVKM. The CDR3 contains 17 residues. Using immunoSEQ multiplex PCR, the repertoire was profiled, and TCRdb retains in-frame clones only, with some absent. The data contain approximately 37,000 clones, around 83% of them singletons. This clone was detected a few times. The antigen is unknown. The sequence came from a man in his sixties with urothelial cancer. The chain joins TRBV28 to TRBJ2-1; TRBD2 agrees at 8 bases. Sequencing used PBMCs, obtained around atezolizumab (anti-PD-L1) treatment. CDR3 sequence reads: CASSQLPTWLAGNEQFF. CDR3 nucleotides: TGTGCCAGCAGTCAACTTCCAACCTGGCTAGCGGGCAATGAGCAGTTCTTC.